This TCR beta chain was retrieved from a study of blood T cell repertoires in COVID-19. CDR1 KGHSH and CDR2 LQKENI come from the germline V gene. V dropped 0 bases and J dropped 4 bases, with 12 bases sitting between them. The CDR3 is 15 residues long. Assay: immunoSEQ multiplex PCR; the TCRdb copy retains only in-frame clones and omits some. The sample includes a few hundred thousand clones, approximately 88% seen only once; the top ten take about 9.8%. Sequencing used PBMCs or T cells enriched from blood (not recorded which). The chain is built from TRBV18 and TRBJ1-1; D might be TRBD1 (6 bases). This clonotype was sampled from a woman between 18 and 29 years old who had recovered from COVID-19. CDR3 sequence (DNA): TGTGCCAGCTCACCACCGTATCAGGGGCCCACTGAAGCTTTCTTT. Protein: CASSPPYQGPTEAFF.